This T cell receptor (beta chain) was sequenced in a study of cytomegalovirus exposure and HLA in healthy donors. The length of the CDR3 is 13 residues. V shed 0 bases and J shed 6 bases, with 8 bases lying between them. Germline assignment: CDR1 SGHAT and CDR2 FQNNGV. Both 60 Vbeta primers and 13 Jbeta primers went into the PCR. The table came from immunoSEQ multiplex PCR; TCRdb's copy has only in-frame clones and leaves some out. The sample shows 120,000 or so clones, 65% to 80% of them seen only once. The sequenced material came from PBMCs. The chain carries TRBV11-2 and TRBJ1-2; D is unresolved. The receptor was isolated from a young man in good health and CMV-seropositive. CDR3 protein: CASSLDRTDGYTF. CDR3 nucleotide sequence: TGTGCCAGCAGCTTAGATCGTACTGATGGCTACACCTTC.